The rows below give T cell receptor beta chains drawn from one sample of a study of shared clonotypes between healthy human individuals. The assay was immunoSEQ multiplex PCR, and TCRdb's table has in-frame clones only and misses some. The sample contains around 940,000 clones, 76% of which appear only once. Sequencing was done on a sample of memory CD4+ T cells sorted from blood. The receptors shown here come from a man younger than 35 in good health. Both conserved end residues are trimmed from each CDR3.

TRBV5-1	TRBJ1-3	ASSLGGSASSGNTIY
TRBV5-1	TRBJ2-3	ASSLVLAASTDTQY
TRBV5-1	TRBJ2-3	ASSNLAGSSTDTQY
TRBV14	TRBJ1-1	ASSQDISPGTGWNTEAF
TRBV7-2	TRBJ1-3	ASSLLDSGNTIY
TRBV7-2	TRBJ1-2	ASTRDIVYGYT
TRBV18	TRBJ2-2	ASSPGQGTGELF
TRBV7-8	TRBJ1-1	ASSLVTGSTEAF
TRBV19	TRBJ2-3	ASHSGRGTDTQY
TRBV7-9	TRBJ1-5	ASSLDLHQPQH
TRBV30	TRBJ2-3	AWSLTSGRADTQY
TRBV5-5	TRBJ2-7	ASSLVQGNEQY
TRBV5-4	TRBJ2-7	ASSRNYEQY
TRBV4-2	TRBJ2-1	ASSQDRGSYNEQF
TRBV10-2	TRBJ2-4	ASSESRGGWKNIQY
TRBV11-2	TRBJ1-5	ASSSVASQPQH
TRBV19	TRBJ2-2	ASSRNSGQGTGELF
TRBV4-3	TRBJ2-3	ASSRQLAALSTDTQY
TRBV7-2	TRBJ1-5	ASSIQGGGGNQPQH
TRBV2	TRBJ1-1	ASSGQGFTEAF
TRBV5-1	TRBJ2-7	ASSSTGGSYEQY
TRBV5-1	TRBJ2-1	ASSLEGLAGVNEQF